This T cell receptor (beta chain) emerged from a study of blood T cell repertoires in COVID-19. About the study: Samples of COVID-19 (acute and convalescent) were obtained from the United States, Italy and Spain. Sources were T cells, B-cell-depleted T cells, or PBMCs; the material itself was cDNA or gDNA.

Per the original methods: The assay estimated nucleated cells by amplifying reference gene primers. Sequenced by immunoSEQ multiplex PCR; TCRdb stores in-frame clones only, minus some. V and J calls and clone size are copied from that table; D and trimming were computed from the DNA. The table includes under 80,000 clones, over 75% detected once. The CDR3 sequence is 14 residues long. From germline, CDR1 is SGDLS and CDR2 YYNGEE. Trimming removed 1 base from V and 4 bases from J, with 11 bases in between. Sequenced: peripheral blood. The TCR was taken from a man in his 60s with acute or convalescent COVID-19. V usage is TRBV9 and J usage is TRBJ1-1; possible D gene TRBD1, 6 bases. This CDR3 reads CASSVRGLSTEAFF. Here the CDR3 DNA reads TGTGCCAGCAGCGTAAGGGGGTTGAGCACTGAAGCTTTCTTT.